This TCR beta chain was recorded in a study of cytomegalovirus exposure and HLA in healthy donors. Study-wide background: Tens of millions of unique TCRs, all from HLA-typed donors, were included in an early release of the data.

Healthy people donating bone marrow made up the donors. Turning to this clone: Its antigen is not known.

General study points: For cytomegalovirus status, the classifier reportedly gave diagnoses with high specificity and sensitivity. A later analysis, which compared TCR beta chains of equal frequency, found the HLA-associated ones more clonally expanded.

With 60 Vbeta and 13 Jbeta primers, the PCR was carried out. Clones were sequenced by immunoSEQ multiplex PCR, and TCRdb holds only the in-frame ones, with some missing. This table holds around 150,000 clones, roughly 73% found once. CDR1 and CDR2 from the germline V gene are LGHNA and YNFKEQ. Deletions cut 4 bases from V and 9 bases from J, with 13 bases between. The CDR3 covers 13 residues. Sequencing was carried out using PBMCs. The origin of this receptor is a male donor in good health and CMV-seronegative. The V call is TRBV4-2, the J call TRBJ2-1, with a tentative D call TRBD2 (5 bases). The CDR3 sequence: CASSPPAGGEQFF. CDR3 nucleotide sequence: TGTGCCAGCAGCCCACCTGCTGGAGGTGAGCAGTTCTTC.